A single sample is the source of the 21 T cell receptor beta chains below, sequenced in a study of blood T cell repertoires in COVID-19. Generated by immunoSEQ multiplex PCR, the TCRdb table keeps only in-frame clones and is missing some. The profile shows about 210,000 clones, around 83% of them singletons. The material sequenced was peripheral blood. The receptor set was obtained from a woman between 45 and 65 years old with acute or convalescent COVID-19.

This chain links TRBV18 with TRBJ2-2; D uncertain. The CDR3 is 15 amino acids. The V gene lost 3 bases and the J gene lost 2 bases, with 10 bases spanning the gap. Germline CDR1 KGHSH, CDR2 LQKENI. DNA for the CDR3: TGTGCCAGCTCACCTAGAGACTTAAACACCGGGGAGCTGTTTTTT. The encoded protein is CASSPRDLNTGELFF. The variable domain in full, with the rest retrieved from reference TRBV18 and TRBJ2-2, is NAGVMQNPRHLVRRRGQEARLRCSPMKGHSHVYWYRQLPEEGLKFMVYLQKENIIDESGMPKERFSAEFPKEGPSILRIQQVVRGDSAAYFCASSPRDLNTGELFFGEGSRLTVL.

The chain joins TRBV2 to TRBJ1-6; no definite D call. The germline CDR1 and CDR2 sequences are SNHLY and FYNNEI. The CDR3 totals 15 residues. Between the trimmed V and J ends, which lost 6 bases and 7 bases, there was a span of 16 bases. CDR3 bases: TGTGCCAGCAGGTTGGGCGGAGGATGGAATTCACCCCTCCACTTT. It is translated as CASRLGGGWNSPLHF.

This rearrangement joins TRBV29-1 to TRBJ2-7; 10 bases are shared with TRBD1. The germline gives CDR1 SQVTM, CDR2 ANQGSEA. This CDR3 spans 13 amino acids. Germline trimming cut 5 bases from V and 11 bases from J; bases unmatched to any gene: 12. CDR3 coding DNA: TGCAGCGTTCAGACAGGGGGCGGTTTGATAGAGTACTTC. This sequence encodes CSVQTGGGLIEYF.

V is TRBV10-1 and J is TRBJ1-4; tentatively, D is TRBD1 (6 bases). The CDR3 consists of 16 residues. Germline V gene sequence: CDR1 WNHNN, CDR2 SYGVQD (reference sequence). V lost 3 bases and J lost 7, with 18 bases in between. CDR3 residues: CASSDQQGLRGEKLFF. CDR3 bases: TGCGCCAGCAGTGATCAACAGGGCCTAAGAGGTGAAAAACTGTTTTTT.

The chain has TRBV30 and TRBJ1-5; no clear D gene. CDR1 GTSNPN and CDR2 SVGIG come from the germline V gene (reference sequence). The CDR3 loop spans 13 amino acids. Trimming took 3 bases from V and 0 from J, leaving 6 bases between them. The CDR3 coding sequence is TGTGCCTGGAGGGGAGGTAGCAATCAGCCCCAGCATTTT. Translation: CAWRGGSNQPQHF.

The V call is TRBV28, the J call TRBJ2-1, with a weak D call TRBD2 (5 bases). V was pared by 6 bases and J by 7 bases, with 13 bases between. The CDR3 extends over 13 amino acids. Germline V CDR1 and CDR2: MDHEN, SYDVKM. Here the CDR3 reads CASSPSPGNEQFF. CDR3 in DNA: TGTGCCAGCAGCCCTTCTCCGGGAAATGAGCAGTTCTTC.

This chain connects TRBV19 to TRBJ1-4; D possibly corresponds to TRBD1 (5 bases). CDR3 length equals 14 residues. Germline CDR1 LNHDA, CDR2 SQIVND (reference sequence). Trimming took 3 bases from V and 5 from J, leaving 10 bases between them. This chain's CDR3 is CASSMAAGNEKLFF. The CDR3 nucleotides read TGTGCCAGTAGTATGGCCGCAGGGAATGAAAAACTGTTTTTT.

This clone was recorded once. V usage is TRBV11-3 and J usage is TRBJ2-3; D may be TRBD2 (5 bases). The CDR3 has 14 amino acids. In germline, CDR1 is SGHNT, CDR2 YENEEA. Trimming removed 1 base at V and 14 bases at J, with 19 bases between. The CDR3 region is CASSLVRAGAPLYF. The CDR3 DNA is TGTGCCAGCAGCTTAGTCCGGGCGGGCGCCCCGTTGTATTTT.

The CDR3 loop reads CASSLASSETQYF. CDR3 nucleotides: TGTGCCAGCAGTTTAGCTAGTTCGGAGACCCAGTACTTC. The rearrangement uses TRBV27 and TRBJ2-5; unclear D gene. The CDR3 sequence is 13 residues long. Germline V lookup: CDR1 MNHEY, CDR2 SMNVEV (reference sequence). V lost 2 bases and J lost 5, with 9 bases in between.

This clone has a single count. The V gene is TRBV3-1 (or the pseudogene TRBV3-2), the J gene TRBJ1-1; D unresolved. Germline V gene data show CDR1 as LGHDT and CDR2 as YNNKEL (reference sequence). CDR3 length: 12 residues. V was trimmed by 3 bases and J by 5 bases, leaving 7 bases between them. CDR3 amino acids: CASSQSRTEAFF. The CDR3 DNA sequence: TGTGCCAGCAGCCAGTCTCGGACTGAAGCTTTCTTT.

This clone was seen once. The chain is built from TRBV6-5 and TRBJ1-2; unclear D gene. CDR1 is MNHEY, CDR2 SVGAGI, per germline. The length of the CDR3 is 13 residues. The CDR3 DNA is TGTGCTGCAAGCGGGAGATTTAACTATGGCTACACCTTC. Its translation: CAASGRFNYGYTF.

The chain couples TRBV4-1 to TRBJ2-3; 11 nucleotides line up with TRBD2. Trimming at V came to 1 base and at J to 10 bases, leaving 19 bases not matched to a gene. Germline V gene lookup returns CDR1 MGHRA and CDR2 YSYEKL. The CDR3 is 19 amino acids. The CDR3 DNA reads TGCGCCAGCAGCCAAGTTGGGCCCCCCACTAGCGGGAGTGTTAATGCGCAGTATTTT. This gives the protein CASSQVGPPTSGSVNAQYF.

The genes are TRBV7-6 and TRBJ2-1; weak D call: TRBD1 (6 bases). V was shortened by 5 bases and J by 5 bases, with 16 bases between the two germline ends. In germline, CDR1 is SGHVS, CDR2 FNYEAQ. The CDR3 totals 15 residues. In nucleotides, the CDR3 is TGTGCCAGCAGCCCCCGGGACACAAAGCACAATGAGCAGTTCTTC. Translation gives CASSPRDTKHNEQFF. The variable domain in full, completed from reference TRBV7-6 and TRBJ2-1, reads GAGVSQSPRYKVTKRGQDVALRCDPISGHVSLYWYRQALGQGPEFLTYFNYEAQQDKSGLPNDRFSAERPEGSISTLTIQRTEQRDSAMYRCASSPRDTKHNEQFFGPGTRLTVL.

The V gene is TRBV19, the J gene TRBJ2-1; 7 bases map to TRBD2. Losses at the gene ends were 1 base for V and 3 bases for J; bases not matched to a gene: 6. The CDR3 loop spans 16 amino acids. The V gene's germline CDR1 is LNHDA and CDR2 SQIVND (reference sequence). The CDR3 DNA follows: TGTGCCAGTAGTATAGGCGGGAGCGGAGGCTACAATGAGCAGTTCTTC. This encodes CASSIGGSGGYNEQFF.

V gene TRBV4-2 combines with J gene TRBJ2-7; 10 bases are a match to TRBD2. CDR3 length: 15 amino acids. The germline CDR1 and CDR2 sequences are LGHNA and YNFKEQ. Trimming took 5 bases from V and 3 from J; bases not matched to a gene: 7. CDR3 DNA: TGTGCCAGCAGCACCCAGAGCGGGAGGGACTACGAGCAGTACTTC. Translating gives CASSTQSGRDYEQYF.

The chain joins TRBV7-2 to TRBJ1-5, with D unclear. The germline gives CDR1 SGHTA, CDR2 FQGNSA. The V end lost 1 base, the J end lost 0 bases, and 7 bases lay between the germline ends. This CDR3 is 15 amino acids long. Here the CDR3 DNA reads TGTGCCAGCAGCTTAGTAGACAATAGCAATCAGCCCCAGCATTTT. Amino acids: CASSLVDNSNQPQHF.

V usage is TRBV6-5 and J usage is TRBJ1-4, with no clear D. This CDR3 has 15 residues. Germline loops: CDR1 MNHEY, CDR2 SVGAGI. The V gene lost 6 bases and the J gene lost 0 bases, with 11 bases spanning the gap. The CDR3 protein is CASSPSLSTNEKLFF. DNA for the CDR3: TGTGCCAGCAGCCCGTCTCTTTCAACTAATGAAAAACTGTTTTTT.

The chain combines TRBV18 with TRBJ2-7, with D maybe TRBD2 (6 bases). Trimming cost V 3 bases and J 3 bases, with 15 bases left between them. CDR1 KGHSH and CDR2 LQKENI come from the germline V gene. The CDR3 totals 15 residues. CDR3 coding DNA: TGTGCCAGCTCACCTGGGGGGAAGGCTGACTACGAGCAGTACTTC. Translated: CASSPGGKADYEQYF.

This clone was observed a single time. J is TRBJ2-1 and V is TRBV5-4, with 13 positions matching TRBD2. Germline V gene sequence: CDR1 SGHNT, CDR2 YYREEE (reference sequence). The J segment lost 4 bases and the V segment lost 4 bases, leaving 5 bases of the junction unmatched. This CDR3 has 16 amino acids. This chain's CDR3 is CASSAPLAGGYNEQFF. CDR3 nucleotide sequence: TGTGCCAGCAGCGCGCCACTAGCGGGAGGGTACAATGAGCAGTTCTTC.

This chain uses TRBV19 with TRBJ2-1; D gene ambiguous. From germline, CDR1 is LNHDA and CDR2 SQIVND (reference sequence). V lost 5 bases to trimming and J lost 2 bases, with 10 bases between them. This CDR3 contains 14 residues. The CDR3 reads CASSRESPYNEQFF. Here the CDR3 DNA reads TGTGCCAGTAGTCGAGAGTCCCCCTACAATGAGCAGTTCTTC. The full variable domain, in which reference TRBV19 and TRBJ2-1 provide the parts outside the CDR3, is DGGITQSPKYLFRKEGQNVTLSCEQNLNHDAMYWYRQDPGQGLRLIYYSQIVNDFQKGDIAEGYSVSREKKESFPLTVTSAQKNPTAFYLCASSRESPYNEQFFGPGTRLTVL.

This clone was counted a single time. This chain joins TRBV3-1 (or the pseudogene TRBV3-2) and TRBJ2-7; the match to TRBD1 covers 7 bases. The CDR3 spans 15 residues. Germline V gene sequence: CDR1 LGHDT, CDR2 YNNKEL (reference sequence). V dropped 3 bases and J dropped 2; count of bases not matched to a gene: 7. The CDR3 region is CASSQQRQGPYEQYF. CDR3 DNA: TGTGCCAGCAGCCAGCAACGACAGGGCCCCTACGAGCAGTACTTC.